The present T cell receptor beta chain was sequenced within a study of CD8 T cells in Susac syndrome. cDNA came from about 0.46 to 1 ug RNA primed by random hexamers. The authors amplified TCR beta CDR3 across 54 Vbeta and 13 Jbeta using immunoSEQ multiplex PCR. TCRdb re-called the immunoSEQ multiplex PCR reads through MiXCR, storing one row per CDR3 protein. Of about 400,000 distinct CDR3 sequences in the sample, 85% were seen once. Of note for this clonotype: The antigen remains undetermined. At one end the junction does not follow the germline gene, possibly because of a read error.

Overall study findings and caveats: As the study acknowledged, the number of individuals who were part of its TCR sequencing and HLA analysis was relatively small.

Included as multiple sclerosis controls were treatment-naive patients who had stable or active relapsing-remitting disease. TEMRA cells were enriched by FACS, and CD4+ and CD8+ T cells were negatively isolated. The CDR3 runs 14 residues. Germline loops: CDR1 SGHNT, CDR2 YYREEE (reference sequence). Specimen: CD8+ T cells from PBMCs. This receptor was taken from a human donor with multiple sclerosis. The rearrangement joins TRBV5-4 to TRBJ1-1; no clear D gene. As DNA, the CDR3 is TGTGCCAGCAGCTTGGGGGCAGATAGCACTGAAGCCTTCTTT. It encodes CASSLGADSTEAFF.